Listed below are T cell receptor beta chains from one sample, sequenced in a study of blood T cells in healthy people across ages. TCRdb analysed the 5' RACE reads with MiXCR anew, one entry per CDR3 protein. This sample has under 850,000 distinct CDR3 sequences, with roughly 35% found just once. Sequencing input: blood. The receptors shown here come from a man aged 18 to 30 in good health. Each CDR3 is given with its conserved first and last residue. The D gene is left open where the match is weak. Expanded clones are given a class, and other clones once, few, many or no size at all.

-	TRBJ1-4	13	TRBV28	-	TGTGCCAGCACCGTGGGGGGGGCCGAAAAACTGTTTTTT	CASTVGGAEKLFF
-	TRBJ1-1	13	TRBV7-2	few	TGTGCCAGCAGCTTAGTTCAGGGGCGAGATGCTTTCTTT	CASSLVQGRDAFF
-	TRBJ1-1	12	TRBV20-1	-	TGCAGTGCGGCCGACAGACCAACTGAAGCTTTCTTT	CSAADRPTEAFF
-	TRBJ1-4	14	TRBV18	few	TGTGCCAGCTCTCCTCGCGGGGTCGGTGAAAAACTGTTTTTT	CASSPRGVGEKLFF
-	TRBJ2-1	15	TRBV7-2	-	TGTGCCAGCAGCCCCGGTTTGGGAGCCCACAATGAGCAGTTCTTC	CASSPGLGAHNEQFF
-	TRBJ2-1	15	TRBV6-5	-	TGTGCCAGCAAGAAGCGACTAGACACTTACAATGAGCAGTTCTTC	CASKKRLDTYNEQFF
TRBD2	TRBJ2-1	19	TRBV4-2	few	TGTGCCAGCAGCCCACTGGGACTAGCGGGGGTTTACTCCTACAATGAGCAGTTCTTC	CASSPLGLAGVYSYNEQFF
-	TRBJ2-7	14	TRBV28	few	TGTGCCAGCAATGACTACGGCAGGGGCTACGAGCAGTACTTC	CASNDYGRGYEQYF
TRBD2	TRBJ2-1	17	TRBV6-2/TRBV6-3	-	TGTGCCAGCAGTTACTCTCCTACTAGCGGCCTCTACAATGAGCAGTTCTTC	CASSYSPTSGLYNEQFF
-	TRBJ2-1	14	TRBV29-1	many	TGCAGCGTGGTAGACAGGGAGGCCAGTAATGAGCAGTTCTTC	CSVVDREASNEQFF
TRBD1	TRBJ1-6	14	TRBV20-1	-	TGCAGTGCTTCAGAGACAGGGCTGGTCGTCCCCCTCCACTTT	CSASETGLVVPLHF
-	TRBJ2-1	17	TRBV6-2/TRBV6-3	-	TGTGCCAGCAGCGCCCCGCCCAACAGGGTAATGGGCAATGAGCAGTTCTTC	CASSAPPNRVMGNEQFF
-	TRBJ2-5	14	TRBV12-3/TRBV12-4	-	TGTGCCAGCAGTTCGACAGGGAGGACAGAGACCCAGTACTTC	CASSSTGRTETQYF
-	TRBJ2-3	14	TRBV6-2/TRBV6-3	-	TGTGCCAGCATGCAGCGGAGCCCCACAGATACGCAGTATTTT	CASMQRSPTDTQYF
TRBD1	TRBJ1-5	16	TRBV12-3/TRBV12-4	-	TGTGCCAGCAGTCAGTACAGGGGTATGGGCAATCAGCCCCAGCATTTT	CASSQYRGMGNQPQHF
TRBD2	TRBJ2-1	16	TRBV7-9	-	TGTGCCAGCAACCCGGCCATAGCGGGGGGTTTCGATGAGCAGTTCTTC	CASNPAIAGGFDEQFF
-	TRBJ2-3	15	TRBV21-1	-	TGTGCCAGCAGCAACGGCGGGGGGGCCCCAGATACGCAGTATTTT	CASSNGGGAPDTQYF
-	TRBJ2-1	15	TRBV9	-	TGTGCCAGCAGCGCTCAGGGGATGCGGCTTGATGAGCAGTTCTTC	CASSAQGMRLDEQFF
-	TRBJ1-1	12	TRBV20-1	few	TGCAGTGCTGGGAGGGCACTCACTGAAGCTTTCTTT	CSAGRALTEAFF
-	TRBJ2-1	16	TRBV4-2	-	TGTGCCTGCAGCCAAGATGGGACGGAGACATACAATGAGCAGTTCTTC	CACSQDGTETYNEQFF
-	TRBJ2-7	15	TRBV12-3/TRBV12-4	-	TGTGCCAGCAGTTTAAGGCAGGGTAACTCCTACGAGCAGTACTTC	CASSLRQGNSYEQYF
-	TRBJ2-7	12	TRBV12-3/TRBV12-4	many	TGTGCCAGCACCAACGGGTCCTACGAGCAGTACTTC	CASTNGSYEQYF
TRBD2	TRBJ2-3	15	TRBV2	-	TGTGCCAGCAGCGGGACTAGCGGGGGGGCGGATACGCAGTATTTT	CASSGTSGGADTQYF
-	TRBJ2-3	14	TRBV5-1	-	TGCGCCAGCAGCCCGAGCGGGTTCACAGATACGCAGTATTTT	CASSPSGFTDTQYF
-	TRBJ1-5	13	TRBV20-1	-	TGCAGTGCTCGGAGGGGGAGCGGTCAGCCCCAGCATTTT	CSARRGSGQPQHF
-	TRBJ1-1	10	TRBV20-1	few	TGCAGTGCAACAGAAAAGGAGGCTTTCTTT	CSATEKEAFF
-	TRBJ2-3	12	TRBV7-3	-	TGTGCCAGCAGCTCGGAGCAGGGTACGCAGTATTTT	CASSSEQGTQYF
-	TRBJ1-4	15	TRBV9	few	TGTGCCAGCAGCGTAGAGGGGACCACCGATGAAAAACTGTTTTTT	CASSVEGTTDEKLFF
-	TRBJ1-2	15	TRBV28	-	TGTGCCAGCAGTTTAGAGGGACCCCGAAACTATGGCTACACCTTC	CASSLEGPRNYGYTF
-	TRBJ2-1	12	TRBV10-2	-	TGCGCCAGCAGGGTTAGCGTCGGCGAGCAGTTCTTC	CASRVSVGEQFF
-	TRBJ2-3	11	TRBV12-3/TRBV12-4	many	TGTGCCAGCAGTTTTTCTGATACGCAGTATTTT	CASSFSDTQYF
-	TRBJ1-2	13	TRBV7-9	-	TGTGCCAGCAGCTCTCTTAATAACTATGGCTACACCTTC	CASSSLNNYGYTF
TRBD1	TRBJ2-5	14	TRBV9	-	TGTGCCAGCAGCATATCGACAGGGGTAGAGACCCAGTACTTC	CASSISTGVETQYF
-	TRBJ1-5	13	TRBV28	-	TGTGCCAGCACTAAGGGTTATGGACAGCCCCAGCATTTT	CASTKGYGQPQHF
-	TRBJ2-5	13	TRBV29-1	-	TGCAGCGTTGAAAAGGGCCACCAAGAGACCCAGTACTTC	CSVEKGHQETQYF
-	TRBJ1-3	14	TRBV20-1	-	TGCAGTGCTAGCCTACAGGGTCCTGGAAACACCATATATTTT	CSASLQGPGNTIYF
-	TRBJ2-6	17	TRBV9	few	TGTGCCAGCAGCGGCTACGGGGATTACTCTGGGGCCAACGTCCTGACTTTC	CASSGYGDYSGANVLTF
TRBD1	TRBJ1-1	13	TRBV29-1	few	TGCAGCGACGATAGTCAGGGGGTCCCCGGAGCTTTCTTT	CSDDSQGVPGAFF
-	TRBJ2-1	14	TRBV25-1	-	TGTGCCAGCAACACGGGGTCCTCCTGCAATGAGCAGTTCTTC	CASNTGSSCNEQFF